The 18 T cell receptor beta chains listed next were all sequenced from one sample in a study of identical twins. TCRdb independently ran MiXCR on the 5' RACE reads; one entry per CDR3 protein. Here the sample spans 400,000 to 500,000 distinct CDR3 sequences, roughly an eighth being singletons. The same data also contributed to another study, on yellow fever vaccine responses in identical twins.

Input material: CD4+ T cells sorted from blood. These receptors originate from a woman between 18 and 30 years old in good health.

The CDR3 protein is CASRYTGGTYEQYF. As DNA, the CDR3 is TGTGCCAGCAGGTATACCGGAGGAACCTACGAGCAGTACTTC. The rearrangement links TRBV6-5 to TRBJ2-7, with a possible D match to TRBD2 (5 bases). The germline CDR1 and CDR2 sequences are MNHEY and SVGAGI. CDR3 length equals 14 residues. V lost 6 bases, J lost 2 bases, and 14 bases lay in between.

The gene calls are TRBV13 and TRBJ2-3; the D gene is possibly TRBD1 (5 bases). Germline-derived CDR1 and CDR2 are PRHDT and FYEKMQ (reference sequence). CDR3 size: 16 residues. Trimming cost V 5 bases and J 0 bases, with 15 bases left between them. Here the CDR3 reads CASSLYRQPSTDTQYF. CDR3 DNA sequence: TGTGCCAGCAGCCTGTACAGGCAACCTAGCACAGATACGCAGTATTTT.

The chain is built from TRBV10-3 and TRBJ2-1; perhaps D is TRBD1 or TRBD2 (5 bases each). This CDR3 contains 14 residues. Germline assignment: CDR1 ENHRY and CDR2 SYGVKD. V lost 10 bases and J lost 0, with 13 bases in between. The CDR3 here is CATRGGSSYNEQFF. The CDR3 nucleotides read TGTGCCACCCGTGGGGGAAGCTCCTACAATGAGCAGTTCTTC.

CDR3 region: CASSLELNNQPQHF. The CDR3 region has the DNA TGTGCCAGCAGTTTAGAATTGAATAATCAGCCCCAGCATTTT. This sequence joins TRBV12-3 or TRBV12-4 and TRBJ1-5, with D unclear. The CDR3 is 14 residues long. The ends were cut back, 1 base at V and 4 bases at J, with 8 bases in the middle.

This clonotype has a handful of counts. V and J are TRBV7-2 and TRBJ2-6, with TRBD1 identical over 8 bases. Germline CDR1 is SGHTA and CDR2 is FQGNSA. The CDR3 loop spans 14 amino acids. Trimming took 2 bases from V and 11 from J; bases not matched to a gene: 5. This CDR3 is CASSLSGTGHVLTF. Written as DNA, the CDR3 is TGTGCCAGCAGCTTATCCGGGACAGGCCACGTCCTGACTTTC.

This clonotype was detected a few times. The CDR3 protein is CSVVSGGREQYF. In DNA, the CDR3 is TGCAGCGTGGTAAGCGGGGGGCGTGAGCAGTACTTC. The J gene is TRBJ2-7, the V gene TRBV29-1; TRBD2 matches 9 bases. CDR3 size: 12 residues. Per the germline V gene, CDR1 is SQVTM and CDR2 is ANQGSEA. The junction had 7 bases not matched to a gene; V was cut back by 6 bases and J by 7 bases.

V usage is TRBV12-3 or TRBV12-4 and J usage is TRBJ2-7; 15 bases match TRBD2. The CDR3 is 15 residues long. The V and J ends lost 6 bases and 4 bases, in that order; junction bases with no gene match: 4. As DNA, the CDR3 is TGTGCCAGCAGCCTGGGGACTAGCGGGAGGTACGAGCAGTACTTC. It yields the protein CASSLGTSGRYEQYF.

This clonotype has ten or more counts. The genes are TRBV3-1 and TRBJ2-2; D gene unclear. This CDR3 comprises 13 residues. Trimming stripped 0 bases from V and 6 bases from J, with 5 bases between. Germline V gene sequence: CDR1 LGHDT, CDR2 YNNKEL (reference sequence). Here the CDR3 DNA reads TGTGCCAGCAGCCAAGATCCCGCCGGGGAGCTGTTTTTT. Its protein is CASSQDPAGELFF.

The chain carries TRBV9 and TRBJ2-2; D is possibly TRBD1 or TRBD2 (6 bases each). The CDR3 is 16 amino acids. Trimming stripped 1 base from V and 4 bases from J, with 14 bases between. Germline V gene sequence: CDR1 SGDLS, CDR2 YYNGEE. The CDR3 spells CASSVFSGGGTGELFF. The DNA of the CDR3 is TGTGCCAGCAGCGTATTCTCCGGGGGCGGCACCGGGGAGCTGTTTTTT.

The chain joins TRBV7-3 to TRBJ2-1; perhaps TRBD2 as D (7 bases). The CDR3 is 16 residues long. The V and J ends lost 2 bases and 8 bases respectively, with 19 bases between them. Germline values: CDR1 SGHTA, CDR2 FQGTGA. CDR3 nucleotide sequence: TGTGCCAGCAGCTTAGGGGGCGGGGGACCTTTTGATGAGCAGTTCTTC. Protein product: CASSLGGGGPFDEQFF.

This clonotype was seen many times. V is TRBV12-3 or TRBV12-4 and J is TRBJ2-7; TRBD1 agrees at 7 bases. Trimming removed 4 bases from V and 0 bases from J; junction bases left unmatched: 3. The CDR3 sequence is 14 residues long. This CDR3 reads CASSSGGSSYEQYF. For the CDR3, the DNA is TGTGCCAGCAGTTCAGGGGGAAGCTCCTACGAGCAGTACTTC.

Comment on this clonotype: A far larger clone is just one base off, so this is likely a read error. This likely comes from a read error, as the CDR3 has no conserved phenylalanine or tryptophan at its end. The rearrangement joins TRBV7-2 to TRBJ2-1; possible D gene TRBD2, 5 bases. V was trimmed by 1 base and J by 0 bases, leaving 7 bases between them. CDR3 length: 15 amino acids. Looked up from germline, CDR1 is SGHTA and CDR2 is FQGNSA. CDR3 sequence (DNA): TGTGCCAGCAGCTTAGTAGGAGGCTCCTACAATGAGCAGTTCCTC. It yields the protein CASSLVGGSYNEQFL.

The J gene is TRBJ2-3, the V gene TRBV3-1; D perhaps matches TRBD2 (6 bases). Germline CDR1 reads LGHDT; CDR2 reads YNNKEL (reference sequence). The ends were cut back, 4 bases at V and 4 bases at J, with 15 bases in the middle. This CDR3 comprises 15 residues. CDR3 DNA: TGTGCCAGCAGCCGGAGGGGCATTGAGGCAGATACGCAGTATTTT. This translates into CASSRRGIEADTQYF.

The gene calls are TRBV7-2 and TRBJ2-7; 10 bases agree with TRBD1. Germline lookup yields CDR1 SGHTA and CDR2 FQGNSA. The CDR3 runs 13 residues. Trimming took 5 bases from V and 5 from J; bases not matched to a gene: 3. The CDR3 nucleotides are TGTGCCAGCAGCCGACAGGGGGCAGACGAGCAGTACTTC. Residues: CASSRQGADEQYF.

The chain joins TRBV7-2 to TRBJ2-7; 9 bases line up with TRBD1. Germline V lookup: CDR1 SGHTA, CDR2 FQGNSA. V shed 1 base and J 1 base; nucleotides not matched to a gene: 2. This CDR3 is 15 amino acids long. The CDR3 reads CASSLDRGLSYEQYF. CDR3 nucleotide sequence: TGTGCCAGCAGCTTAGACAGGGGGCTATCCTACGAGCAGTACTTC. The full variable domain, with the rest looked up from reference TRBV7-2 and TRBJ2-7, is GAGVSQSPSNKVTEKGKDVELRCDPISGHTALYWYRQSLGQGLEFLIYFQGNSAPDKSGLPSDRFSAERTGGSVSTLTIQRTQQEDSAVYLCASSLDRGLSYEQYFGPGTRLTVT.

Only a few counts were recorded for this clonotype. The chain carries TRBV5-1 and TRBJ2-3; 7 bases fit TRBD1. Trimming removed 3 bases from V and 1 base from J; junction bases left unmatched: 5. Germline V gene lookup returns CDR1 SGHRS and CDR2 YFSETQ. The CDR3 contains 15 residues. CDR3 sequence reads: CASSSPQGGTDTQYF. CDR3 DNA sequence: TGCGCCAGCAGCTCCCCCCAGGGGGGCACAGATACGCAGTATTTT.

This chain uses TRBV5-1 with TRBJ2-7; possibly TRBD2 for D (6 bases). V lost 6 bases and J 0 bases, leaving 13 bases between the germline ends. This CDR3 has 14 amino acids. Germline V gene data show CDR1 as SGHRS and CDR2 as YFSETQ. The DNA of the CDR3 is TGCGCCAGCAACCGAGGGACTGGCTCCTACGAGCAGTACTTC. As protein: CASNRGTGSYEQYF.

This clonotype was detected once. The chain has TRBV7-9 and TRBJ2-3, with a possible D match to TRBD1 (5 bases). V lost 2 bases, J lost 6 bases, and 12 bases lay in between. The germline V gene encodes CDR1 SEHNR and CDR2 FQNEAQ (reference sequence). The CDR3 consists of 14 residues. This chain's CDR3 is CASSLRGSRDTQYF. The CDR3 DNA follows: TGTGCCAGCAGCTTAAGGGGCAGCCGCGATACGCAGTATTTT.